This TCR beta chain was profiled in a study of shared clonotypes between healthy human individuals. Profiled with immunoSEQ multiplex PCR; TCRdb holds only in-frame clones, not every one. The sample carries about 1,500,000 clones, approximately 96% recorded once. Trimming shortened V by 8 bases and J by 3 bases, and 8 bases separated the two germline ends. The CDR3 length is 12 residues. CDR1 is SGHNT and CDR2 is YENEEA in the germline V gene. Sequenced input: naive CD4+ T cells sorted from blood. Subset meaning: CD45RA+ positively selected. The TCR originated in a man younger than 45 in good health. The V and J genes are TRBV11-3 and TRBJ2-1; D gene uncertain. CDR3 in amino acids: CASAKNYNEQFF. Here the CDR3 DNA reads TGTGCCAGCGCTAAAAACTACAATGAGCAGTTCTTC.